Following are 9 T cell receptor beta chains from one sample sequenced in a study of shared clonotypes between healthy human individuals. CD45RO-negative, CCR7-positively selected cells formed the naive CD8 fraction, excluding terminally differentiated effector memory CD45RA+ cells. This table comes from immunoSEQ multiplex PCR, and its TCRdb copy is limited to in-frame clones, with some not included. The repertoire holds fewer than 850,000 clones, 96% seen once, with under 0.25% in the top ten. Sequenced input: naive CD8+ T cells sorted from blood. All receptors come from a man aged 25-45 years in good health.

On this clone: Other DNA sequences of this sample code for an identical CDR3. The chain has TRBV27 and TRBJ2-7; D may be TRBD2 (5 bases). Germline V gene data show CDR1 as MNHEY and CDR2 as SMNVEV (reference sequence). This CDR3 contains 13 residues. Trimming pared 0 bases from V and 4 bases from J, leaving 7 bases between. CDR3 residues: CASSLSGGYEQYF. The CDR3 DNA follows: TGTGCCAGCAGTTTATCGGGCGGGTACGAGCAGTACTTC.

This chain links TRBV11-2 with TRBJ2-2; D may be TRBD2 (6 bases). Germline V gives CDR1 SGHAT, CDR2 FQNNGV. V was pared by 2 bases and J by 3 bases, with 10 bases between. This CDR3 spans 15 amino acids. CDR3 bases: TGTGCCAGCAGCTTACTAGCGATATACACCGGGGAGCTGTTTTTT. It is translated as CASSLLAIYTGELFF.

This chain joins TRBV27 and TRBJ1-1, with a weak D call TRBD1 (6 bases). Germline loops: CDR1 MNHEY, CDR2 SMNVEV (reference sequence). The V end lost 4 bases, the J end lost 10 bases, and 13 bases lay between the germline ends. This CDR3 is built from 12 residues. CDR3 sequence (DNA): TGTGCCAGCAGTTCCGGACAGCGAGTAGCTTTCTTT. Protein product: CASSSGQRVAFF.

The rearrangement uses TRBV7-9 and TRBJ2-7; TRBD1 matches 9 bases. Germline CDR1 and CDR2: SEHNR and FQNEAQ (reference sequence). This CDR3 region has 19 residues. V was clipped by 5 bases and J by 6 bases; unmatched bases: 23. This CDR3 is CASSVIQGALASVTGEQYF. The CDR3 DNA is TGTGCCAGCAGCGTAATACAGGGGGCGCTTGCTAGCGTAACGGGCGAGCAGTACTTC.

The rearrangement joins TRBV29-1 to TRBJ2-1, with 8 bases lining up with TRBD1. Germline trimming cut 3 bases from V and 2 bases from J; bases unmatched to any gene: 6. This CDR3 spans 15 amino acids. CDR1 is SQVTM, CDR2 ANQGSEA, per germline. The CDR3 DNA reads as TGCAGCGTTGAGAGGACAGGGAAAACCTACAATGAGCAGTTCTTC. Its translation: CSVERTGKTYNEQFF.

The V gene is TRBV11-2, the J gene TRBJ2-3; maybe TRBD2 (5 bases). V lost 1 base to trimming and J lost 4 bases, with 9 bases between them. The germline CDR1 and CDR2 sequences are SGHAT and FQNNGV. The CDR3 loop spans 14 amino acids. CDR3 DNA sequence: TGTGCCAGCAGCTTAGCCGGGATCCCAGATACGCAGTATTTT. It codes for CASSLAGIPDTQYF.

The CDR3 region is CASSSREETGELFF. CDR3 DNA: TGTGCCAGCAGTTCGAGAGAGGAGACCGGGGAGCTGTTTTTT. The chain carries TRBV28 and TRBJ2-2; D ambiguous. V lost 4 bases to trimming and J lost 5 bases, with 11 bases between them. Germline-derived CDR1 and CDR2 are MDHEN and SYDVKM. The CDR3 spans 14 residues.

This chain uses TRBV19 with TRBJ2-7, with D possibly matching TRBD2 (5 bases). Germline CDR1 LNHDA, CDR2 SQIVND (reference sequence). This CDR3 has 13 residues. The ends were cut back, 6 bases at V and 7 bases at J, with 16 bases in the middle. The CDR3 is CASSTMGSQEQYF. The CDR3 nucleotides are TGTGCCAGTAGCACCATGGGGAGTCAGGAGCAGTACTTC.

This chain uses TRBV4-3 with TRBJ2-3; D is perhaps TRBD1 (6 bases). Germline V gene sequence: CDR1 LGHNA, CDR2 YSLEER. The CDR3 contains 15 residues. V dropped 2 bases and J dropped 5 bases, with 14 bases sitting between them. The CDR3 region has the DNA TGCGCCAGCAGCCAAAAGGACAGCCGATTAGATACGCAGTATTTT. Translated: CASSQKDSRLDTQYF.